The entry below gives a single T cell receptor beta chain sequence along with its context. This record belongs to a study of blood T cell repertoires in COVID-19. Using immunoSEQ multiplex PCR, the repertoire was profiled, and TCRdb retains in-frame clones only, with some absent. The table has 150,000 to 200,000 clones, around 79% seen once. Per germline, CDR1 SGHDN and CDR2 FVKESK. The CDR3 totals 15 residues. The ends were cut back, 0 bases at V and 1 base at J, with 9 bases in the middle. V usage is TRBV14 and J usage is TRBJ2-5; D is perhaps TRBD1 (5 bases). The sequencing input was PBMCs or T cells enriched from blood (not recorded which). This sequence originates from a man in his fifties or sixties who had recovered from COVID-19. DNA for the CDR3: TGTGCCAGCAGCCAAGAGGAAGGGGTCCAAGAGACCCAGTACTTC. As protein: CASSQEEGVQETQYF.